Listed here are 21 T cell receptor beta chains from one sample, sequenced in a study of PD-L1 blockade in urothelial cancer. Repertoires were generated with immunoSEQ multiplex PCR, while TCRdb's copy carries only in-frame clones and drops some. The data contain 20,000 to 30,000 clones, more than 70% of them singletons. The sequences come from PBMCs, collected around atezolizumab (anti-PD-L1) treatment. The receptors were sampled from a man in his 70s with urothelial cancer.

The chain recombines TRBV6-6 with TRBJ1-5; possibly TRBD1 for D (5 bases). The germline V gene has CDR1 MNHNY and CDR2 SVGAGI (reference sequence). V was shortened by 2 bases and J by 3 bases, with 14 bases between the two germline ends. The CDR3 length is 16 residues. CDR3 loop: CASSYRGQAANQPQHF. As DNA, the CDR3 is TGTGCCAGCAGTTACAGGGGTCAGGCCGCCAATCAGCCCCAGCATTTT.

The chain uses TRBV4-1 and TRBJ2-7; TRBD2 agrees at 8 bases. This CDR3 region has 14 residues. Germline V CDR1 and CDR2: MGHRA, YSYEKL. With 6 bases clipped from V and 6 bases from J, the junction kept 10 bases outside the gene matches. CDR3 loop: CASSRKRESFEQYF. CDR3 nucleotides: TGCGCCAGCAGTAGAAAGCGGGAGTCATTCGAGCAGTACTTC.

The rearrangement joins TRBV27 to TRBJ1-5, with D hard to call. The germline V gene encodes CDR1 MNHEY and CDR2 SMNVEV (reference sequence). V shed 2 bases and J shed 4 bases, with 6 bases lying between them. The CDR3 consists of 13 residues. The CDR3 region has the DNA TGTGCCAGCAGTTTAACGGTTAATCAGCCCCAGCATTTT. Residues: CASSLTVNQPQHF.

This clone was detected a few times. V and J are TRBV2 and TRBJ1-1, with TRBD1 identical over 7 bases. This CDR3 spans 13 amino acids. The junction had 4 bases not matched to a gene; V was cut back by 8 bases and J by 1 base. The germline gives CDR1 SNHLY, CDR2 FYNNEI. The CDR3 sequence: CASGQEGNTEAFF. As DNA, the CDR3 is TGTGCCAGCGGACAGGAAGGGAACACTGAAGCTTTCTTT.

The rearrangement links TRBV5-1 to TRBJ1-4, with a weak D call TRBD1 (6 bases). CDR1 is SGHRS and CDR2 is YFSETQ in the germline V gene. The CDR3 runs to 14 residues. The V and J ends lost 7 bases and 3 bases respectively, with 13 bases between them. DNA of the CDR3: TGCGCCAGCGGACATGGACAGCCTAATGAAAAACTGTTTTTT. This translates into CASGHGQPNEKLFF.

The CDR3 DNA sequence: TGTGCCAGCAGCTTAGATGGGCAGGGGTTAGGGGAGACCCAGTACTTC. Protein product: CASSLDGQGLGETQYF. The chain uses TRBV11-2 and TRBJ2-5; tentative D call: TRBD1 (6 bases). Trimming removed 0 bases from V and 5 bases from J, with 16 bases in between. Germline CDR1 and CDR2: SGHAT and FQNNGV. The CDR3 is made up of 16 amino acids. Full variable domain (outside the CDR3, taken from reference TRBV11-2 and TRBJ2-5): EAGVAQSPRYKIIEKRQSVAFWCNPISGHATLYWYQQILGQGPKLLIQFQNNGVVDDSQLPKDRFSAERLKGVDSTLKIQPAKLEDSAVYLCASSLDGQGLGETQYFGPGTRLLVL.

V and J are TRBV5-4 and TRBJ2-5, with D maybe TRBD1 (5 bases). Germline assignment: CDR1 SGHNT and CDR2 YYREEE (reference sequence). V lost 3 bases to trimming and J lost 4 bases, with 13 bases between them. The CDR3 sequence is 14 residues long. CDR3 in DNA: TGTGCCAGCAGCTCGAGCAGGGTTTCAGAGACCCAGTACTTC. The encoded protein is CASSSSRVSETQYF.

The V and J genes are TRBV18 and TRBJ2-2, with D unclear. From germline, CDR1 is KGHSH and CDR2 LQKENI. V was clipped by 4 bases and J by 4 bases, with 7 bases between them. The CDR3 runs 13 residues. The CDR3 is CASSRAATGELFF. The CDR3 DNA follows: TGTGCCAGCTCACGTGCGGCCACCGGGGAGCTGTTTTTT.

J is TRBJ1-1 and V is TRBV19, with 7 nucleotides matching TRBD1. This CDR3 spans 16 amino acids. Unmatched junction bases numbered 19, after V lost 10 bases and J lost 5 bases. Germline V lookup: CDR1 LNHDA, CDR2 SQIVND (reference sequence). CDR3 coding DNA: TGTGCCACCATCCCGACAGGGCGGACCATGGAGACTGAAGCTTTCTTT. As protein: CATIPTGRTMETEAFF.

V usage is TRBV2 and J usage is TRBJ2-7; weak D call: TRBD1 (6 bases). Trimming cost V 5 bases and J 8 bases, with 25 bases left between them. Looked up from germline, CDR1 is SNHLY and CDR2 is FYNNEI. The CDR3 totals 16 residues. As DNA, the CDR3 is TGTGCCAGCAGTTCCGGACAGACCGAGATTCCTACGAAGCAGTACTTC. Translation: CASSSGQTEIPTKQYF.

The chain uses TRBV7-9 and TRBJ2-1, with D possibly being TRBD1 (7 bases). The V gene's germline CDR1 is SEHNR and CDR2 FQNEAQ (reference sequence). The CDR3 length is 14 residues. Trimming stripped 7 bases from V and 4 bases from J, with 14 bases between. CDR3 region: CASNRGTAYNEQFF. DNA for the CDR3: TGTGCCAGCAACCGCGGGACAGCGTACAATGAGCAGTTCTTC.

The chain has TRBV5-1 and TRBJ2-7, with 9 bases fitting TRBD2. The ends lost 4 bases at V and 6 bases at J; junction bases unmatched: 2. This CDR3 has 12 residues. Germline CDR1 is SGHRS and CDR2 is YFSETQ. Written as DNA, the CDR3 is TGCGCCAGCAGCCTTAGCGGGAGCGAGCAGTACTTC. This encodes CASSLSGSEQYF.

The chain carries TRBV29-1 and TRBJ1-2, with TRBD1 matching over 7 bases. The CDR3 runs 13 residues. V lost 1 base, J lost 8 bases, and 7 bases stayed unmatched. Looked up from germline, CDR1 is SQVTM and CDR2 is ANQGSEA. CDR3 nucleotide sequence: TGCAGCGTTGAAGGGGTGAGGGGGCGAGGCTACACCTTC. Its translation: CSVEGVRGRGYTF.

Remarks on this clone: Other DNA sequences within the sample encode an identical CDR3. V and J are TRBV4-1 and TRBJ1-2; TRBD1 agrees at 9 bases. Germline loops: CDR1 MGHRA, CDR2 YSYEKL. The CDR3 consists of 13 residues. The ends lost 0 bases at V and 8 bases at J; junction bases unmatched: 1. The CDR3, as DNA: TGCGCCAGCAGCCAAGAAGACAGGGGGGGCTACACCTTC. Amino acid sequence: CASSQEDRGGYTF.

In regard to this clone: A read error may produce the germline difference seen at one junction end. J is TRBJ2-5 and V is TRBV19, with TRBD1 matching 10 bases. This CDR3 is built from 14 residues. CDR1 and CDR2 (germline): LNHDA, SQIVND (reference sequence). CDR3 DNA sequence: TGTGCCAGTACCCCGGGACAGGGGACAGAGAACCAGTACTTC. It encodes CASTPGQGTENQYF. The variable domain in full, completed from reference TRBV19 and TRBJ2-5, reads DGGITQSPKYLFRKEGQNVTLSCEQNLNHDAMYWYRQDPGQGLRLIYYSQIVNDFQKGDIAEGYSVSREKKESFPLTVTSAQKNPTAFYLCASTPGQGTENQYFGPGTRLLVL.

The chain is built from TRBV7-9 and TRBJ2-3, with D possibly matching TRBD2 (7 bases). Trimming pared 8 bases from V and 0 bases from J, leaving 9 bases between. Germline V gene lookup returns CDR1 SEHNR and CDR2 FQNEAQ (reference sequence). This CDR3 has 13 residues. The CDR3 DNA follows: TGTGCCAGCGGGGGGGGCAGCACAGATACGCAGTATTTT. Its translation is CASGGGSTDTQYF.

This chain connects TRBV7-9 to TRBJ2-1; D remains unclear. V was pared by 2 bases and J by 7 bases, with 3 bases between. The CDR3 covers 11 residues. Per the germline V gene, CDR1 is SEHNR and CDR2 is FQNEAQ (reference sequence). The CDR3: CASSLRNEQFF. The CDR3 nucleotides are TGTGCCAGCAGCTTACGGAATGAGCAGTTCTTC.

The genes are TRBV5-1 and TRBJ2-3; 10 positions agree with TRBD1. The germline CDR1 and CDR2 sequences are SGHRS and YFSETQ. V shed 4 bases, J shed 3 bases, and the junction held 5 bases outside the gene matches. The CDR3 length is 15 residues. CDR3 DNA: TGCGCCAGCAGCCTGGGACAGGGGAGGACAGATACGCAGTATTTT. Protein product: CASSLGQGRTDTQYF.

V usage is TRBV11-1 and J usage is TRBJ2-7, with 12 bases lining up with TRBD2. The CDR3 consists of 16 residues. V lost 6 bases and J lost 2; bases outside the gene matches: 8. The germline CDR1 and CDR2 sequences are SGHAT and FQDESV (reference sequence). Here the CDR3 reads CASSRGLAGLAYEQYF. The DNA of the CDR3 is TGTGCCAGCAGTCGAGGACTAGCGGGGCTCGCCTACGAGCAGTACTTC.

V usage is TRBV6-5 and J usage is TRBJ2-2, with a tentative D call TRBD2 (5 bases). Germline-derived CDR1 and CDR2 are MNHEY and SVGAGI. V gave up 5 bases and J gave up 4 bases, with 11 bases separating them. The CDR3 has 14 amino acids. The CDR3 DNA sequence: TGTGCCAGCAGTCCGGACTTTTTCACCGGGGAGCTGTTTTTT. This gives the protein CASSPDFFTGELFF.

The J gene is TRBJ1-1, the V gene TRBV30; D unresolved. Germline V CDR1 and CDR2: GTSNPN, SVGIG (reference sequence). The CDR3 runs 13 residues. Trimming removed 0 bases from V and 1 base from J, with 6 bases in between. CDR3 region: CAWSVLWNTEAFF. Written as DNA, the CDR3 is TGTGCCTGGAGTGTACTTTGGAACACTGAAGCTTTCTTT.